In this sample, the clone carrying this T cell receptor beta chain turned up many times. Measured with immunoSEQ multiplex PCR; TCRdb has only the in-frame clones, and not every one. The sample carries 35,000 to 50,000 clones, approximately 70% recorded once. Germline trimming cut 6 bases from V and 4 bases from J; bases unmatched to any gene: 5. From germline, CDR1 is MDHEN and CDR2 SYDVKM. CDR3 size: 14 residues. The sample is drawn from a study of blood T cell repertoires in COVID-19. The source is a man older than 75 with acute or convalescent COVID-19. This chain uses TRBV28 with TRBJ2-7, with TRBD1 identical over 11 bases. The specimen sequenced was peripheral blood. The CDR3 sequence is CASRFGQGAYEQYF. The CDR3 DNA sequence: TGTGCCAGCAGGTTTGGACAGGGGGCATACGAGCAGTACTTC. The full variable domain, rest sourced from reference TRBV28 and TRBJ2-7, is DVKVTQSSRYLVKRTGEKVFLECVQDMDHENMFWYRQDPGLGLRLIYFSYDVKMKEKGDIPEGYSVSREKKERFSLILESASTNQTSMYLCASRFGQGAYEQYFGPGTRLTVT.